The source of this TCR beta chain is a study of T-cell reconstitution after alpha-beta-depleted transplantation in children. CDR1 SQVTM and CDR2 ANQGSEA come from the germline V gene. Deletions cut 5 bases from V and 5 bases from J, with 15 bases between. This CDR3 contains 14 residues. Preparation of the TCRbeta library used unique molecular identifiers. TCRdb called the PCR reads again in MiXCR, with one record for every CDR3 protein. The sample has around 500,000 distinct CDR3 sequences; roughly 23% are singletons. The starting material was PBMCs, mostly from graft donor cells, obtained 360 days after TCRalphabeta/CD19-depleted stem cell transplant. J is TRBJ1-4 and V is TRBV29-1, with D possibly TRBD1 on 5 matching bases. This clonotype originated in a boy in the first two years of life who had a stem cell transplant for acute myeloid leukemia, so the T cells may come from the graft donor. The CDR3 bases are TGCAGCGTTTCGGGACGAGGGGAAAATGAAAAACTGTTTTTT. Amino acid sequence: CSVSGRGENEKLFF.